The source of this T cell receptor (beta chain) is a study of blood T cell repertoires in COVID-19. V shed 5 bases and J shed 2 bases, with 10 bases lying between them. Germline V lookup: CDR1 SGHVS, CDR2 FQNEAQ. The CDR3 totals 13 residues. Across roughly 25 US areas, participants ranged in age from 18 to 89 years. In the authors' workflow: Using reference gene primer amplification, nucleated cell counts were estimated. Data came from immunoSEQ multiplex PCR; TCRdb stores just in-frame clones and leaves some out. Clonal size and the V and J genes are those of that table, whereas D and trimming came from the DNA. The table shows some 490,000 clones, with roughly nine tenths occurring only once.

The J gene is TRBJ2-7, the V gene TRBV7-8, with D perhaps matching TRBD2 (5 bases). Sequenced: PBMCs or T cells enriched from blood (not recorded which). This sequence was found in a woman in her sixties who had recovered from COVID-19. The CDR3 coding sequence is TGTGCCAGCAGCCCCCGGGGAACCTACGAGCAGTACGTC. Its protein is CASSPRGTYEQYV.